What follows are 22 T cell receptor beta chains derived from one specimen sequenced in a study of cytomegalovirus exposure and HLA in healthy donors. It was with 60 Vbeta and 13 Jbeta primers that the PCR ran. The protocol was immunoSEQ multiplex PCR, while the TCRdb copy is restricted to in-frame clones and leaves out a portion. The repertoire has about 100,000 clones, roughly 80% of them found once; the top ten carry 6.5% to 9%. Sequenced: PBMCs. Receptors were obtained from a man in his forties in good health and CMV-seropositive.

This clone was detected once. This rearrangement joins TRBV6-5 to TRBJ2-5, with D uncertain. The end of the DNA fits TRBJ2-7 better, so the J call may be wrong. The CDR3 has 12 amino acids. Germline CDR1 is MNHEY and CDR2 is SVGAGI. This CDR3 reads CASSTPTYEQYF. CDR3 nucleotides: TGTGCCAGTTCGACACCCACCTACGAGCAGTACTTC.

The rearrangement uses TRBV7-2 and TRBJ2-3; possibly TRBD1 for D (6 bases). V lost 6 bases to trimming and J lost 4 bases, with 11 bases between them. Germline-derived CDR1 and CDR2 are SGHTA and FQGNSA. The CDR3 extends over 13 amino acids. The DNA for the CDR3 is TGTGCCAGCAGTAGTACAGGGCCAGATACGCAGTATTTT. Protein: CASSSTGPDTQYF.

CDR3 in amino acids: CASSRGTGVETQYF. CDR3 sequence (DNA): TGTGCCAGCTCACGGGGGACAGGGGTGGAGACCCAGTACTTC. The rearrangement joins TRBV18 to TRBJ2-5; 10 bases are a match to TRBD1. Germline assignment: CDR1 KGHSH and CDR2 LQKENI. Trimming took 4 bases from V and 5 from J; bases not matched to a gene: 4. This CDR3 is built from 14 residues.

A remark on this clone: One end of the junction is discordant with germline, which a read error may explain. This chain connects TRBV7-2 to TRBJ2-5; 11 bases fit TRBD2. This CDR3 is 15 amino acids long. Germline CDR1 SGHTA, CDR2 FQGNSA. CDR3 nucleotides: TGTGCCAGCAGCTTAGTAGCGGGGGGGCCAGAGGCCCAGTACTTC. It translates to CASSLVAGGPEAQYF.

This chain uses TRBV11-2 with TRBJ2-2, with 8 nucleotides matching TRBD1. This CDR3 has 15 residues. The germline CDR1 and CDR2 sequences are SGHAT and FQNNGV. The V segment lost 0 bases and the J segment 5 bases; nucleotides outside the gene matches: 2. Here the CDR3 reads CASSLEQGGTGELFF. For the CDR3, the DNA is TGTGCCAGCAGCTTAGAACAGGGGGGAACCGGGGAGCTGTTTTTT. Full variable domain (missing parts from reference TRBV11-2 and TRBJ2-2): EAGVAQSPRYKIIEKRQSVAFWCNPISGHATLYWYQQILGQGPKLLIQFQNNGVVDDSQLPKDRFSAERLKGVDSTLKIQPAKLEDSAVYLCASSLEQGGTGELFFGEGSRLTVL.

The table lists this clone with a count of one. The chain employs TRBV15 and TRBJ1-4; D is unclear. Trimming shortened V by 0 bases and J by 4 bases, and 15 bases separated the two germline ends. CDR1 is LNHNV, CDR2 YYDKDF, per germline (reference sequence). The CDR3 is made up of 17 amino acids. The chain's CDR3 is CATSRDRWGEGNEKLFF. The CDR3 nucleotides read TGTGCCACCAGCAGAGATCGGTGGGGTGAGGGTAATGAAAAACTGTTTTTT. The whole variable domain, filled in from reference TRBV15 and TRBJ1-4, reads DAMVIQNPRYQVTQFGKPVTLSCSQTLNHNVMYWYQQKSSQAPKLLFHYYDKDFNNEADTPDNFQSRRPNTSFCFLDIRSPGLGDTAMYLCATSRDRWGEGNEKLFFGSGTQLSVL.

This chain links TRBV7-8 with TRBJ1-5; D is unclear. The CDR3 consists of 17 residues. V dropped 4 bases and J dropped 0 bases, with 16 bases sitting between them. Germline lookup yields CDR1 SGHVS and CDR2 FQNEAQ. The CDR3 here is CASSSSPQFLSNQPQHF. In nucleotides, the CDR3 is TGTGCCAGCAGCTCTTCGCCGCAGTTCCTTAGCAATCAGCCCCAGCATTTT. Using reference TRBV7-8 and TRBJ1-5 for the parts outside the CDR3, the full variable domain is GAGVSQSPRYKVAKRGQDVALRCDPISGHVSLFWYQQALGQGPEFLTYFQNEAQLDKSGLPSDRFFAERPEGSVSTLKIQRTQQEDSAVYLCASSSSPQFLSNQPQHFGDGTRLSIL.

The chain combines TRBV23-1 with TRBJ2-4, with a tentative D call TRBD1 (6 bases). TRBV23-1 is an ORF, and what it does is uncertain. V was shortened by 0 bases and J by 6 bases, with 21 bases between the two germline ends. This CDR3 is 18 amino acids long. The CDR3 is CASSQSLADRRKGNIQYF. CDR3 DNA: TGCGCCAGCAGTCAATCCCTAGCTGACAGGCGCAAAGGAAACATTCAGTACTTC.

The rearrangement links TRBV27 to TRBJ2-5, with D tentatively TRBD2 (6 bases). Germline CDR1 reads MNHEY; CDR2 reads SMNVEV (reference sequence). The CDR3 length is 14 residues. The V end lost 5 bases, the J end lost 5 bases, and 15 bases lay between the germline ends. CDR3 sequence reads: CASSPRDFRETQYF. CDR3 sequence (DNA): TGTGCCAGCAGTCCACGGGACTTCCGGGAGACCCAGTACTTC.

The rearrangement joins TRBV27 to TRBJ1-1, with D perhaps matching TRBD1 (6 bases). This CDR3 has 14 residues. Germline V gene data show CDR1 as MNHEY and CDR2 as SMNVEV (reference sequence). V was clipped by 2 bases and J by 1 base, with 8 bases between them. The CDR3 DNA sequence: TGTGCCAGCAGTTTAACCAGGGGGAACACTGAAGCTTTCTTT. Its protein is CASSLTRGNTEAFF.

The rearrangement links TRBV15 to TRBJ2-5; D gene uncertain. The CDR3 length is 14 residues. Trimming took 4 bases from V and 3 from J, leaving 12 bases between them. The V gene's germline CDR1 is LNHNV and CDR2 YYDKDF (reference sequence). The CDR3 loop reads CATSKVPSEETQYF. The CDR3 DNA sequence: TGTGCCACCAGCAAGGTCCCAAGCGAAGAGACCCAGTACTTC.

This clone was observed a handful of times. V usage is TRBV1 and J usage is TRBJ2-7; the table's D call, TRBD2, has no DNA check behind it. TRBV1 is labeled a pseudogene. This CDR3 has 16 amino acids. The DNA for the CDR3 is TGCACCAGCAGCCCGAAACTAGCGGGAGCAGTCCACGAGCAGTACTTC. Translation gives CTSSPKLAGAVHEQYF.

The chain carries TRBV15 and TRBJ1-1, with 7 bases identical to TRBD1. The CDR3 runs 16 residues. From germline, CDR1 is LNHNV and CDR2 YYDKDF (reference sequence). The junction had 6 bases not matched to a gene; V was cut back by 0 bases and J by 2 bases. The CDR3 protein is CATSRDRGQTNTEAFF. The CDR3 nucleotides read TGTGCCACCAGCAGAGACCGGGGACAGACCAACACTGAAGCTTTCTTT.

Here the CDR3 reads CASSPPGRGRGTDTQYF. In DNA, the CDR3 is TGTGCCAGCTCACCACCCGGCAGGGGCAGGGGCACAGATACGCAGTATTTT. The chain employs TRBV18 and TRBJ2-3; a weak D match, TRBD1 (6 bases). Germline V gene lookup returns CDR1 KGHSH and CDR2 LQKENI. Trimming removed 0 bases at V and 1 base at J, with 14 bases between. This CDR3 is built from 17 residues.

The CDR3 is CAISPGLAGLYEQYF. The CDR3 bases are TGTGCCATCAGTCCGGGACTAGCGGGACTCTACGAGCAGTACTTC. The rearrangement uses TRBV10-3 and TRBJ2-7, with 13 nucleotides matching TRBD2. Germline V CDR1 and CDR2: ENHRY, SYGVKD. This CDR3 spans 15 amino acids. V lost 5 bases, J lost 3 bases, and 4 bases stayed unmatched.

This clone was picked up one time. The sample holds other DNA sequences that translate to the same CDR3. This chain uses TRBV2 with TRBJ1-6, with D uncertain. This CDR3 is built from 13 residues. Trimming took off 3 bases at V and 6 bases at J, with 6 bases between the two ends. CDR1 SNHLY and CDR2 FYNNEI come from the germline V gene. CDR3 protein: CASSDRGNSPLHF. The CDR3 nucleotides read TGTGCCAGCAGTGATCGGGGTAATTCACCCCTCCACTTT.

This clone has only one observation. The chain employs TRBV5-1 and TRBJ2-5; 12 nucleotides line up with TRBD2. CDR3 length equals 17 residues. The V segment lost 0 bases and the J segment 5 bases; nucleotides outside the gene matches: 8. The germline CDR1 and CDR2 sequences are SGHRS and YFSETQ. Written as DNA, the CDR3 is TGCGCCAGCAGCTTGGCGGTCCTAGCGGGAGGGGACGAGACCCAGTACTTC. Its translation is CASSLAVLAGGDETQYF.

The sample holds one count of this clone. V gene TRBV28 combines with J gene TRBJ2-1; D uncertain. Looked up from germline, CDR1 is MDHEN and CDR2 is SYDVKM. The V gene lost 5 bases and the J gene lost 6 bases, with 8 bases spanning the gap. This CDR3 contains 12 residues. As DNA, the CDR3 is TGTGCCAGCAGTGACAATCTCAATGAGCAGTTCTTC. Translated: CASSDNLNEQFF.

CDR3: CASSYTYEQYF. The CDR3 DNA is TGTGCCAGCAGTTATACCTACGAGCAGTACTTC. The J gene is TRBJ2-5, the V gene TRBV2; D gene uncertain. The J call is uncertain, as TRBJ2-7 better fits the DNA end. This CDR3 contains 11 residues. Germline V gene sequence: CDR1 SNHLY, CDR2 FYNNEI.

Written as DNA, the CDR3 is TGTGCCAGTAGGATAAACCTACAGGGGGCAGCTTTCTTT. It encodes CASRINLQGAAFF. The chain recombines TRBV19 with TRBJ1-1; 9 bases fit TRBD1. The CDR3 spans 13 residues. Germline values: CDR1 LNHDA, CDR2 SQIVND (reference sequence). V lost 6 bases and J lost 10; bases outside the gene matches: 9.

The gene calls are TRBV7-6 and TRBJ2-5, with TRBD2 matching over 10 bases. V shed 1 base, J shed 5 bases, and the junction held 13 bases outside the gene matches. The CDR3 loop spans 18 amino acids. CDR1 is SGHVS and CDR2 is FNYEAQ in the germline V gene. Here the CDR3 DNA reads TGTGCCAGCAGCTTAGGCCCGGCCTTTCTAGCGGGAGAGGAGACCCAGTACTTC. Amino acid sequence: CASSLGPAFLAGEETQYF.

The DNA for the CDR3 is TGTGCCAGCACCCACGGGGGGCCGGTGGAGCAGTACTTC. This translates into CASTHGGPVEQYF. The V call is TRBV6-6, the J call TRBJ2-7; D perhaps matches TRBD2 (7 bases). The CDR3 totals 13 residues. Germline CDR1 and CDR2: MNHNY and SVGAGI (reference sequence). V dropped 7 bases and J dropped 7 bases, with 17 bases sitting between them.